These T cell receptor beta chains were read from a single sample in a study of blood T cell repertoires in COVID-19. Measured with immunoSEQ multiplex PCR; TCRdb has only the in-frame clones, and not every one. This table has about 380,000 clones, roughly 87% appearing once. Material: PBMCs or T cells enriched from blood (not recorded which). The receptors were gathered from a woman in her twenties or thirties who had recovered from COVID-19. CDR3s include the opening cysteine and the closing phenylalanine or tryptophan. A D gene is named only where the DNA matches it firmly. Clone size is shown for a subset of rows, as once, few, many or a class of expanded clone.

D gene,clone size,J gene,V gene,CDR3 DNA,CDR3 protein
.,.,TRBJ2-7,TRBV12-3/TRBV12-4,TGTGCCAGCAGTTTCCAGTCCTACGAGCAGTACTTC,CASSFQSYEQYF
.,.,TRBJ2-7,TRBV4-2,TGTGCCAGCAGCCAAGATCGTTGGGCCAGTATGGGCGAGCAGTACTTC,CASSQDRWASMGEQYF
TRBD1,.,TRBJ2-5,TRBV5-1,TGCGCCAGCAGCCCGGGACAGGGGGTGGAGACCCAGTACTTC,CASSPGQGVETQYF
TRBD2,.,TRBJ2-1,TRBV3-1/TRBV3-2,TGTGCCAGCAGCCCTCTAGCGGGAGGGCCGAACTACAATGAGCAGTTCTTC,CASSPLAGGPNYNEQFF
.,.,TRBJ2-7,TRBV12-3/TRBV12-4,TGTGCCAGCGGCCCAAATGGCAGAGAGCAGTACTTC,CASGPNGREQYF
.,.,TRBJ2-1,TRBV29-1,TGCAGCGTCGACATCCAGAGCAATGAGCAGTTCTTC,CSVDIQSNEQFF
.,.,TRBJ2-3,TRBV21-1,TGTGCCAGCAGCACCGCCCTTGGACTAGCGGGGGATAACTTTTCAGATACGCAGTATTTT,CASSTALGLAGDNFSDTQYF
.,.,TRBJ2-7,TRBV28,TGTGCCAGCAGTTCGTTGTGGGGGGGGCCCACCACCTACGAGCAGTACTTC,CASSSLWGGPTTYEQYF
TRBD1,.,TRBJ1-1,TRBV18,TGTGCCAGCTCACCGATGGGGACAGGGAAGGGACGCACTGAAGCTTTCTTT,CASSPMGTGKGRTEAFF
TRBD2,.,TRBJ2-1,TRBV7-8,TGTGCCAGCAGCCCGACGAGCGGGGGCGTATACAATGAGCAGTTCTTC,CASSPTSGGVYNEQFF
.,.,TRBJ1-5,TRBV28,TGTGCCAGCAGTTCCCAGTCCAGGGGACGCAATCAGCCCCAGCATTTT,CASSSQSRGRNQPQHF
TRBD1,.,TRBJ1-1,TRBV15,TGTGCCACCAGCAGAACCCAGGACAGGGCCACTGAAGCTTTCTTT,CATSRTQDRATEAFF
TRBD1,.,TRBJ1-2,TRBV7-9,TGTGCCAGCAGCTTAGCGGGGACAGGACCCTATGGCTACACCTTC,CASSLAGTGPYGYTF
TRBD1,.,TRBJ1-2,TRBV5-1,TGCGCCAGCAGCTTGGGACAGGGTAACTATGGCTACACCTTC,CASSLGQGNYGYTF
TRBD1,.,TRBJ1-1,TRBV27,TGTGCCAGCAGAATACAGGGGGCTGGCACTGAAGCTTTCTTT,CASRIQGAGTEAFF
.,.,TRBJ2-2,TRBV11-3,TGTGCCAGCAGCAGAGACGCACAGAGAAACACCGGGGAGCTGTTTTTT,CASSRDAQRNTGELFF
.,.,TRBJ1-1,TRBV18,TGTGCCAGCTACCGCGGGGGAGTGAACACTGAAGCTTTCTTT,CASYRGGVNTEAFF
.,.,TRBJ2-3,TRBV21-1,TGTGCCAGCAGCATGTCCGGGACTCCTAGCACAGATACGCAGTATTTT,CASSMSGTPSTDTQYF
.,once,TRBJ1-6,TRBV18,TGTGCCAGCTCACCCGACACCAATAATTCACCCCTCCACTTT,CASSPDTNNSPLHF
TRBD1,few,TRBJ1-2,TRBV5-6,TGTGCCAGCAGCGAGAACAGGGGTAACTATGGCTACACCTTC,CASSENRGNYGYTF
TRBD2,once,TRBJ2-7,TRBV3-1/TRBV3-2,TGTGCCAGCAGCCAAGAGTCCCAACTAGCGGGCGACGAGCAGTACTTC,CASSQESQLAGDEQYF
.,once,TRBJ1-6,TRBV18,TGTGCCAGCTCACCACAAGGGGAAGGATCACCCCTCCACTTT,CASSPQGEGSPLHF
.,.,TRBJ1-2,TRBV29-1,TGCAGCGTGGATACAGAACCTTATGGCTACACCTTC,CSVDTEPYGYTF
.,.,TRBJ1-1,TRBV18,TGTGCCAGCTCACCACGGGGGGTCACTGAAGCTTTCTTT,CASSPRGVTEAFF
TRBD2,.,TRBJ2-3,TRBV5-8,TGTGCCACTCGTGTAGCGGGAGGAGGAACAGATACGCAGTATTTT,CATRVAGGGTDTQYF
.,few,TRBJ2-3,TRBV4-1,TGCGCCAGCAGCCAAGATAGGAGAACTGATACGCAGTATTTT,CASSQDRRTDTQYF
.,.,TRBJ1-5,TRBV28,TGTGCCAGCAGTTTATCACAGGGCAATCAGCCCCAGCATTTT,CASSLSQGNQPQHF
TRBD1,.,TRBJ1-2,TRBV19,TGTGCCAGTAGTCCAGGACAGGGGGCTGGCTACACCTTC,CASSPGQGAGYTF
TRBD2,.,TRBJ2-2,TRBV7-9,TGTGCCAGCAGCTCCCCGACTAGCGGGAGCACCGGGGAGCTGTTTTTT,CASSSPTSGSTGELFF
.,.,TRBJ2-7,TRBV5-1,TGCGCCAGCAGGGAGGGGGCGACCTTCTACGAGCAGTACTTC,CASREGATFYEQYF
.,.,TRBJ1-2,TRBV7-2,TGTGCCAGCAGCTCAAGGAGGGGTAGCTATGGCTACACCTTC,CASSSRRGSYGYTF
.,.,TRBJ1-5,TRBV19,TGTGCCAGTCAGGGTGGAGAGGTCCCCAATCAGCCCCAGCATTTT,CASQGGEVPNQPQHF
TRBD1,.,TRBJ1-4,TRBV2,TGTGCCAGCAGACGGGACAGGGCTGAGCGGAATTTTGAAAAACTGTTTTTT,CASRRDRAERNFEKLFF
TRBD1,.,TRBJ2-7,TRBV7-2,TGTGCCAGCAGCTGGCAACCGGGACAGCCGTACTACGAGCAGTACTTC,CASSWQPGQPYYEQYF